These 20 T cell receptor beta chains were sequenced from one sample in a study of blood T cell repertoires in COVID-19. Sequencing was performed with immunoSEQ multiplex PCR; in TCRdb, only in-frame clones are kept and a portion is missing. In the table there are about 260,000 clones, 75% to 90% of which are singletons. What was sequenced was peripheral blood. The receptors derive from a middle-aged woman who had recovered from COVID-19.

The chain is built from TRBV30 and TRBJ1-4, with D maybe TRBD1 (6 bases). This CDR3 is built from 15 residues. Looked up from germline, CDR1 is GTSNPN and CDR2 is SVGIG (reference sequence). The V end was cut by 1 base, the J end by 5 bases, with 14 bases between. The CDR3 loop is CAWSAYRDPNEKLFF. The CDR3 DNA reads TGTGCCTGGAGTGCGTACAGGGACCCCAATGAAAAACTGTTTTTT.

This chain connects TRBV7-9 to TRBJ1-4, with 7 bases identical to TRBD1. Trimming at V came to 5 bases and at J to 3 bases, leaving 6 bases not matched to a gene. Per the germline V gene, CDR1 is SEHNR and CDR2 is FQNEAQ (reference sequence). The CDR3 consists of 15 residues. CDR3 amino acids: CASSRRGTANEKLFF. The DNA for the CDR3 is TGTGCCAGCAGCCGACGAGGGACAGCTAATGAAAAACTGTTTTTT.

Only one count was recorded for this clone. Other DNA sequences in the same sample also yield this CDR3. The V call is TRBV5-1, the J call TRBJ2-7; 9 positions match TRBD1. The V gene's germline CDR1 is SGHRS and CDR2 YFSETQ. The CDR3 has 14 amino acids. Unmatched junction bases numbered 1, after V lost 3 bases and J lost 0 bases. DNA for the CDR3: TGCGCCAGCAGCTCGACAGGGGGCTCCTACGAGCAGTACTTC. Its translation is CASSSTGGSYEQYF. Full variable domain (rest looked up from reference TRBV5-1 and TRBJ2-7): KAGVTQTPRYLIKTRGQQVTLSCSPISGHRSVSWYQQTPGQGLQFLFEYFSETQRNKGNFPGRFSGRQFSNSRSEMNVSTLELGDSALYLCASSSTGGSYEQYFGPGTRLTVT.

The V and J genes are TRBV4-1 and TRBJ1-2; 9 bases align to TRBD1. Germline lookup yields CDR1 MGHRA and CDR2 YSYEKL. With 0 bases clipped from V and 2 bases from J, the junction kept 7 bases outside the gene matches. The CDR3 covers 17 residues. CDR3 amino acids: CASSQDMGDRANYGYTF. The CDR3 bases are TGCGCCAGCAGCCAAGATATGGGGGACAGGGCCAACTATGGCTACACCTTC.

The chain is built from TRBV12-3 or TRBV12-4 and TRBJ2-3; unclear D gene. The CDR3 has 13 amino acids. V lost 2 bases to trimming and J lost 0 bases, with 3 bases between them. The CDR3 nucleotides are TGTGCCAGCAGTTTACTTAGCACAGATACGCAGTATTTT. Its translation: CASSLLSTDTQYF.

This chain joins TRBV15 and TRBJ2-1; weak D call: TRBD2 (7 bases). The CDR3 is 15 amino acids. V lost 1 base and J 4 bases, leaving 11 bases between the germline ends. The V gene's germline CDR1 is LNHNV and CDR2 YYDKDF (reference sequence). The CDR3 bases are TGTGCCACCAGCAGAGGGGCGGGGGCATACAATGAGCAGTTCTTC. Protein sequence: CATSRGAGAYNEQFF.

The chain couples TRBV7-7 to TRBJ1-1; 8 positions agree with TRBD1. The V and J ends lost 0 bases and 9 bases, in that order; junction bases with no gene match: 12. The CDR3 runs to 16 residues. Per germline, CDR1 SSHAT and CDR2 FNYEAQ (reference sequence). As DNA, the CDR3 is TGTGCCAGCAGCTTAGCGGCAGGGGGCCCTCCGAAAAAAGCTTTCTTT. Its translation: CASSLAAGGPPKKAFF.

This rearrangement joins TRBV5-1 to TRBJ1-2; no clear D gene. Germline loops: CDR1 SGHRS, CDR2 YFSETQ. V dropped 4 bases and J dropped 8 bases, with 15 bases sitting between them. The CDR3 has 13 amino acids. CDR3 bases: TGCGCCAGCAGCACGCGCCAAACCGAGGGCTACACCTTC. It is translated as CASSTRQTEGYTF.

The chain uses TRBV27 and TRBJ1-5; D gene ambiguous. The V end was cut by 0 bases, the J end by 7 bases, with 13 bases between. Germline CDR1 and CDR2: MNHEY and SMNVEV (reference sequence). The CDR3 has 15 residues. Written as DNA, the CDR3 is TGTGCCAGCAGTTTATCTGTACCAGGCGGGCAGCCCCAGCATTTT. Protein product: CASSLSVPGGQPQHF.

This clone is a singleton in its sample. The chain uses TRBV27 and TRBJ1-5, with a tentative D call TRBD1 (5 bases). Germline values: CDR1 MNHEY, CDR2 SMNVEV (reference sequence). V lost 3 bases to trimming and J lost 0 bases, with 9 bases between them. This CDR3 has 15 amino acids. For the CDR3, the DNA is TGTGCCAGCAGTTTTAGTCAGGGTAGCAATCAGCCCCAGCATTTT. Protein sequence: CASSFSQGSNQPQHF.

The J gene is TRBJ2-7, the V gene TRBV5-4, with a tentative D call TRBD2 (7 bases). CDR3 size: 15 residues. The ends were cut back, 3 bases at V and 2 bases at J, with 15 bases in the middle. CDR1 is SGHNT and CDR2 is YYREEE in the germline V gene (reference sequence). The DNA for the CDR3 is TGTGCCAGCAGCTGGGGGCGGGGGAGCACCTACGAGCAGTACTTC. Translation gives CASSWGRGSTYEQYF. The entire variable domain, with the rest obtained from reference TRBV5-4 and TRBJ2-7, is as follows: ETGVTQSPTHLIKTRGQQVTLRCSSQSGHNTVSWYQQALGQGPQFIFQYYREEENGRGNFPPRFSGLQFPNYSSELNVNALELDDSALYLCASSWGRGSTYEQYFGPGTRLTVT.

The rearrangement links TRBV12-5 to TRBJ1-2; 7 bases are a match to TRBD1. V lost 5 bases and J lost 0; bases outside the gene matches: 12. CDR1 LGHNT and CDR2 FRNRAP come from the germline V gene. The CDR3 is 17 amino acids. As DNA, the CDR3 is TGTGCTAGTGGTAGGGGCCGGACAGGTGCTTCTAACTATGGCTACACCTTC. It translates to CASGRGRTGASNYGYTF.

The CDR3 is CATSRGGEGGRSGGYTF. DNA for the CDR3: TGTGCCACCAGCAGAGGAGGGGAAGGGGGCCGCTCTGGTGGCTACACCTTC. The chain combines TRBV15 with TRBJ1-2; 7 positions agree with TRBD1. Germline V gene data show CDR1 as LNHNV and CDR2 as YYDKDF (reference sequence). Trimming removed 1 base from V and 7 bases from J; junction bases left unmatched: 15. The CDR3 totals 17 residues.

This sequence joins TRBV5-5 and TRBJ2-4; D is possibly TRBD1 (8 bases). Trimming stripped 4 bases from V and 9 bases from J, with 20 bases between. Germline lookup yields CDR1 SGHKS and CDR2 YYEKEE (reference sequence). This CDR3 region has 15 residues. CDR3 DNA sequence: TGTGCCAGCAGCCTCGACGGACAGGGAGGGGGCATTCAGTACTTC. It specifies CASSLDGQGGGIQYF.

V gene TRBV9 combines with J gene TRBJ2-2; 8 bases fit TRBD1. V was clipped by 7 bases and J by 5 bases; unmatched bases: 4. The CDR3 is 13 amino acids. The germline V gene has CDR1 SGDLS and CDR2 YYNGEE. The CDR3 DNA reads as TGTGCCAGCGGGCAGGGGGCTACCGGGGAGCTGTTTTTT. This sequence encodes CASGQGATGELFF.

V is TRBV2 and J is TRBJ1-1; 10 nucleotides match TRBD1. The CDR3 length is 14 residues. CDR1 is SNHLY, CDR2 FYNNEI, per germline. The ends lost 1 base at V and 10 bases at J; junction bases unmatched: 6. DNA of the CDR3: TGTGCCAGCAGTGAAGGACAGGGGGCGCCGATAGCTTTCTTT. Protein product: CASSEGQGAPIAFF.

The chain uses TRBV5-1 and TRBJ2-5, with D possibly matching TRBD1 (6 bases). This CDR3 has 14 residues. V lost 3 bases and J lost 2, with 11 bases in between. Germline V gene sequence: CDR1 SGHRS, CDR2 YFSETQ. CDR3 DNA: TGCGCCAGCAGCTCCGGACAGTTACAAGAGACCCAGTACTTC. Its translation: CASSSGQLQETQYF.

A single count supports this clone. CDR3 residues: CASNPVGVKGSPLHF. DNA for the CDR3: TGTGCCAGCAACCCCGTCGGGGTTAAGGGTTCACCCCTCCACTTT. The chain uses TRBV7-9 and TRBJ1-6; D not resolved. Germline lookup yields CDR1 SEHNR and CDR2 FQNEAQ (reference sequence). V was trimmed by 7 bases and J by 9 bases, leaving 19 bases between them. The CDR3 length is 15 residues.

The chain recombines TRBV11-2 with TRBJ1-6, with a weak D call TRBD1 (5 bases). Germline V gene sequence: CDR1 SGHAT, CDR2 FQNNGV. V gave up 5 bases and J gave up 8 bases, with 22 bases separating them. CDR3 length: 17 amino acids. CDR3 in DNA: TGTGCCAGCAGCCCACATGGGACCGACGGGGGGTATTCACCCCTCCACTTT. Translation gives CASSPHGTDGGYSPLHF. The entire variable domain, with the rest obtained from reference TRBV11-2 and TRBJ1-6, is as follows: EAGVAQSPRYKIIEKRQSVAFWCNPISGHATLYWYQQILGQGPKLLIQFQNNGVVDDSQLPKDRFSAERLKGVDSTLKIQPAKLEDSAVYLCASSPHGTDGGYSPLHFGNGTRLTVT.

The rearrangement joins TRBV12-3 or TRBV12-4 to TRBJ2-2; unclear D gene. The CDR3 extends over 13 amino acids. Trimming removed 7 bases at V and 0 bases at J, with 6 bases between. For the CDR3, the DNA is TGTGCCAGCATGAGAGCGAACACCGGGGAGCTGTTTTTT. Translation gives CASMRANTGELFF.